This T cell receptor beta chain was obtained from a study of Graves' ophthalmopathy and Graves' hyperthyroidism. Study-wide context: Samples of peripheral blood were obtained at initial diagnosis, prior to treatment of any kind.

Amplification of TCR beta CDR3 regions used RNA transcripts. Second-round multiplex PCR came after a first-round RT-PCR that employed HTBI primers. TCRdb used MiXCR to reprocess the multiplex PCR reads, holding one entry per CDR3 protein. The profile covers 650,000 to 900,000 distinct CDR3 sequences, with 40% appearing a single time and roughly 46% taken by the ten largest. Other autoimmune diseases, uncontrolled infections, pregnancy and lactation each led to patient exclusion. A volume of 9.5 to 10 ml of fresh peripheral blood supplied the PBMCs. In the case of this clonotype: Its specificity is not known. A much larger clonotype is one base distant, so this may be a read error.

Study-wide results and limits: A 13-signature model separated ophthalmopathy from stable hyperthyroidism, about 88% sensitivity, 75% to 84% specificity.

V was shortened by 6 bases and J by 2 bases, with 4 bases between the two germline ends. CDR1 is SEHNR, CDR2 FQNEAQ, per germline (reference sequence). There are 11 residues in the CDR3. This clonotype originated in an adult man with Graves' ophthalmopathy. The source material was peripheral blood. This rearrangement joins TRBV7-9 to TRBJ2-5, with D unclear. CDR3 coding DNA: TGTGCCAGCAGGGCACAAGAGACCCAGTACTTC. Protein product: CASRAQETQYF.